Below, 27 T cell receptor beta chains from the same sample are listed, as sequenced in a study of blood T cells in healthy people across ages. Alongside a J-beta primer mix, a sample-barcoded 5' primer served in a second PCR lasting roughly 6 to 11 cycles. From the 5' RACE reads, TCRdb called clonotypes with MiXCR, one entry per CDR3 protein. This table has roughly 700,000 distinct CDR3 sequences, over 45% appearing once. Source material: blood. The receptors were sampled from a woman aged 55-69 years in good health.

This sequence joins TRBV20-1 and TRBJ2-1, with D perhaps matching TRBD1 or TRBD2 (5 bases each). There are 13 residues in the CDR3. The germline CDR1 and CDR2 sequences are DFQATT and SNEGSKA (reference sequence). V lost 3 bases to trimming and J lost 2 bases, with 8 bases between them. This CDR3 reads CSASWGPYNEQFF. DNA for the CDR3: TGCAGTGCTAGCTGGGGACCCTACAATGAGCAGTTCTTC.

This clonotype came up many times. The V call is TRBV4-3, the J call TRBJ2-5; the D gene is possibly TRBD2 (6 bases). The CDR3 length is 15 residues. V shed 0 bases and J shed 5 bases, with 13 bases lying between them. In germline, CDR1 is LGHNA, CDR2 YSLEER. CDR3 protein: CASSQDGNSGETQYF. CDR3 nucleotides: TGCGCCAGCAGCCAAGACGGGAACAGCGGGGAGACCCAGTACTTC.

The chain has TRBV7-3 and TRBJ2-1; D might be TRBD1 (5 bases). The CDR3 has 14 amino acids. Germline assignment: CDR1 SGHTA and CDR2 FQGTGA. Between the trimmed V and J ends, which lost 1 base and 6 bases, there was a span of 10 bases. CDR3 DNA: TGTGCCAGCAGCTTAAGACCCCAGGGCAATGAGCAGTTCTTC. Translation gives CASSLRPQGNEQFF.

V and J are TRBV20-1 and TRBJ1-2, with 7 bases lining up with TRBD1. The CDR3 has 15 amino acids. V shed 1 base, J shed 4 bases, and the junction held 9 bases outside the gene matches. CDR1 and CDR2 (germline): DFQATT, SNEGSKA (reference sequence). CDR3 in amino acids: CSARGRQGVFYGYTF. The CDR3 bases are TGCAGTGCTAGAGGAAGGCAGGGGGTTTTCTATGGCTACACCTTC.

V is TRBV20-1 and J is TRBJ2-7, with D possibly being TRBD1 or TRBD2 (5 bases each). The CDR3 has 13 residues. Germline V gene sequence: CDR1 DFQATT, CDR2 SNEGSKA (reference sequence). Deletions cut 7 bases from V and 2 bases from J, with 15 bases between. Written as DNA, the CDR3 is TGCAGTGGCACCGGGACCTCCACCTACGAGCAGTACTTC. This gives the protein CSGTGTSTYEQYF.

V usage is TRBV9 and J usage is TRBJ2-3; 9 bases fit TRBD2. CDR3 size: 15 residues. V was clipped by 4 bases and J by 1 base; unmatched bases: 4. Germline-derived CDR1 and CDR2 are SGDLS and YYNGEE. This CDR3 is CASSISGSRTDTQYF. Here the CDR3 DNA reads TGTGCCAGCAGCATTAGCGGGAGTCGCACAGATACGCAGTATTTT.

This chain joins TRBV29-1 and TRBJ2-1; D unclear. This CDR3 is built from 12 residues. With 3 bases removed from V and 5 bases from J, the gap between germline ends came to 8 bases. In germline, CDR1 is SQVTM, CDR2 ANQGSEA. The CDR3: CSVDGNNNEQFF. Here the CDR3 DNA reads TGCAGCGTTGATGGGAACAACAATGAGCAGTTCTTC.

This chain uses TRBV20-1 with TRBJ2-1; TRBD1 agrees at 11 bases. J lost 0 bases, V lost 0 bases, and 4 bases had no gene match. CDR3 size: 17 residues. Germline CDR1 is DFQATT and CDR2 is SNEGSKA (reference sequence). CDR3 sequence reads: CSARDQGTGGSYNEQFF. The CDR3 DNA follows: TGCAGTGCTAGAGATCAAGGGACAGGGGGCTCCTACAATGAGCAGTTCTTC.

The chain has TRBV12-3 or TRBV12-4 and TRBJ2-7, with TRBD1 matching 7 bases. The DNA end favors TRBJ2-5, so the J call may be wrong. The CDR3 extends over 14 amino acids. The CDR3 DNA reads TGTGCCAGCAGTTCCCGGGACAGCCAAGAGACCCAGTACTTC. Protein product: CASSSRDSQETQYF.

The CDR3 sequence: CAIMNSPGSGGYTF. The CDR3 coding sequence is TGTGCCATCATGAACAGCCCTGGAAGTGGTGGCTACACCTTC. The chain joins TRBV10-3 to TRBJ1-2; D gene unclear. Germline CDR1 and CDR2: ENHRY and SYGVKD. The CDR3 runs to 14 residues. Trimming removed 7 bases from V and 7 bases from J, with 19 bases in between.

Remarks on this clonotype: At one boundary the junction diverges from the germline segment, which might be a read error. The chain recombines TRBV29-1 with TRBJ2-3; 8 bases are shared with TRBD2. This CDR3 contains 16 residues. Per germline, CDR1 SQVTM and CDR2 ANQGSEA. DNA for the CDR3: TGCAGTGTTGAGGCCCCAACTAGCGGAGGCACAGATACGCAGTATTTT. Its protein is CSVEAPTSGGTDTQYF.

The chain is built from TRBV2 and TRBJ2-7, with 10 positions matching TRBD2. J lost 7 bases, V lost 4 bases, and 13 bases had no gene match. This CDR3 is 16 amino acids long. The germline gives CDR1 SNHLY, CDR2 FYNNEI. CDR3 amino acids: CASSGPTSGVYNEQYF. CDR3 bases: TGTGCCAGCAGTGGCCCCACTAGCGGGGTCTACAATGAGCAGTACTTC. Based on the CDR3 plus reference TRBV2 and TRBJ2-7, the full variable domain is EPEVTQTPSHQVTQMGQEVILRCVPISNHLYFYWYRQILGQKVEFLVSFYNNEISEKSEIFDDQFSVERPDGSNFTLKIRSTKLEDSAMYFCASSGPTSGVYNEQYFGPGTRLTVT.

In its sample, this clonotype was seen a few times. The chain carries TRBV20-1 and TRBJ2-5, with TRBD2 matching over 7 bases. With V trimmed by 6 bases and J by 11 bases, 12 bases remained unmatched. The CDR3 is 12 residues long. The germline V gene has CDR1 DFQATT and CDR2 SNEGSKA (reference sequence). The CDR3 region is CSAEGGKNEQYF. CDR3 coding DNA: TGCAGTGCGGAGGGAGGGAAGAATGAGCAGTACTTC.

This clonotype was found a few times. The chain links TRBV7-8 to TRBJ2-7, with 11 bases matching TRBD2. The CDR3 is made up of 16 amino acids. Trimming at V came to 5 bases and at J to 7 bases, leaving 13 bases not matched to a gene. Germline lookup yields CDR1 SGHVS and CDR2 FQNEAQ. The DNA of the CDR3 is TGTGCCAGCAGCATCATACTAGCGGGAGTTGGGGGTGAGCAGTACTTC. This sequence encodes CASSIILAGVGGEQYF. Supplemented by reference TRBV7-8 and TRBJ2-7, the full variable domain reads GAGVSQSPRYKVAKRGQDVALRCDPISGHVSLFWYQQALGQGPEFLTYFQNEAQLDKSGLPSDRFFAERPEGSVSTLKIQRTQQEDSAVYLCASSIILAGVGGEQYFGPGTRLTVT.

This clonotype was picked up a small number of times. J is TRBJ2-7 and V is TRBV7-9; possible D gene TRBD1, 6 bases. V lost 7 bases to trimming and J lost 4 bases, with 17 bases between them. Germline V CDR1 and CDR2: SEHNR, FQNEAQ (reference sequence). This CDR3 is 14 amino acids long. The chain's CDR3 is CASTQYQGPYEQYF. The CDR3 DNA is TGTGCCAGCACCCAATATCAGGGGCCTTACGAGCAGTACTTC.

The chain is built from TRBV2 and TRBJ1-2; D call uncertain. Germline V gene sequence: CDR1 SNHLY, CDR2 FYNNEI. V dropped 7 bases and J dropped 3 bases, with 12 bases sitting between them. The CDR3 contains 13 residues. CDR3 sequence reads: CASTAQSHYGYTF. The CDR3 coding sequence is TGTGCCAGCACCGCGCAGTCACACTATGGCTACACCTTC.

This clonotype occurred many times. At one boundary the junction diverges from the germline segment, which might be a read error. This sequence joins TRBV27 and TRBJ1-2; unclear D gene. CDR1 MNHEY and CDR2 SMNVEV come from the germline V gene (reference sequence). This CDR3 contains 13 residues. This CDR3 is CASSPDGNYGYTF. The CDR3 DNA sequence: TGCGCCAGCAGCCCTGACGGAAACTATGGCTACACCTTC.

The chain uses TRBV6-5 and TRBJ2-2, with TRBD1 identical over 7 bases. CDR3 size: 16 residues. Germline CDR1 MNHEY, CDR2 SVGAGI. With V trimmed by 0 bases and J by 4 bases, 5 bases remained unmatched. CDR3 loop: CASSYSTTGVTGELFF. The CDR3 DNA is TGTGCCAGCAGTTACTCGACTACAGGGGTCACCGGGGAGCTGTTTTTT.

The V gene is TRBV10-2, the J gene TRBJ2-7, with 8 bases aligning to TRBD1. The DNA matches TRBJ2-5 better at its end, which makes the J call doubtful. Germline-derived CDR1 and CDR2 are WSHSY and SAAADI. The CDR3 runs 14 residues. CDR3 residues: CASRGGQGIETQYF. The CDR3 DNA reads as TGCGCCAGCAGAGGCGGACAGGGTATCGAGACCCAGTACTTC.

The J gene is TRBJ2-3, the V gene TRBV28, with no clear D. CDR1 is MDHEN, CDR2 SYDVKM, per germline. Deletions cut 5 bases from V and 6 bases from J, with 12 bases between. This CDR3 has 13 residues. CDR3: CASSVPTPDTQYF. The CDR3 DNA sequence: TGTGCCAGCAGTGTCCCGACCCCGGATACGCAGTATTTT.

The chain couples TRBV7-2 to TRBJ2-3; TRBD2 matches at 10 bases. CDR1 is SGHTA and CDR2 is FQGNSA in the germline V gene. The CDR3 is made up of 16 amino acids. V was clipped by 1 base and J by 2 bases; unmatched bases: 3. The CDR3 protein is CASSLDLAGATDTQYF. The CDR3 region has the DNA TGTGCCAGCAGCTTAGACCTAGCGGGAGCCACAGATACGCAGTATTTT.

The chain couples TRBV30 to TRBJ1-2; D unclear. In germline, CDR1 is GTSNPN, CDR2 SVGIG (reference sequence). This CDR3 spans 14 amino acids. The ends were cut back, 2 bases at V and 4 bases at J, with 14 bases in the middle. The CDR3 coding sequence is TGTGCCTGGAGTCCCGACGGCGGACGCTATGGCTACACCTTC. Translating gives CAWSPDGGRYGYTF.

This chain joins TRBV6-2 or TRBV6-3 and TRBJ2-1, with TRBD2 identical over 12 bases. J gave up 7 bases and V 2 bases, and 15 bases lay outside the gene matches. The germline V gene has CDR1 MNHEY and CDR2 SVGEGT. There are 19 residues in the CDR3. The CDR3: CASSYPDRAASGRGNEQFF. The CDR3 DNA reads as TGTGCCAGCAGTTACCCAGACAGGGCGGCTAGCGGGAGGGGGAATGAGCAGTTCTTC.

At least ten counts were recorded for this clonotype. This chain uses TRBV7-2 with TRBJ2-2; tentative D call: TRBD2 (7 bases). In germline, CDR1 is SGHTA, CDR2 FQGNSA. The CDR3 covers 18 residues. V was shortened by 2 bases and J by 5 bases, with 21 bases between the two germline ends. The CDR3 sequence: CASSLKNAGALRTGELFF. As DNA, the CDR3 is TGTGCCAGCAGCTTAAAAAATGCGGGGGCGCTGCGGACCGGGGAGCTGTTTTTT.

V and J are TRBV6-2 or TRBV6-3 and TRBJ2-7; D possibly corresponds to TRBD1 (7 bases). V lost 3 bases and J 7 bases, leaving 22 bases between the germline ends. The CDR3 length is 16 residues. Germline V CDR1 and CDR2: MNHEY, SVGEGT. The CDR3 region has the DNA TGTGCCAGCAGTTATCCAGGAGGGGGCTCACCCAATGAGCAGTACTTC. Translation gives CASSYPGGGSPNEQYF.

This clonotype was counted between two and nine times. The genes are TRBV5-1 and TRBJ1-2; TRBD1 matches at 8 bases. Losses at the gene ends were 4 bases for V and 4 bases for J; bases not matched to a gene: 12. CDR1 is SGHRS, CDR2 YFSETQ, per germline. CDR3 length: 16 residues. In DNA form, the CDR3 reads TGCGCCAGCAGCCCGAGCTCCGGGACAGGCTTCTATGGCTACACCTTC. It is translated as CASSPSSGTGFYGYTF.

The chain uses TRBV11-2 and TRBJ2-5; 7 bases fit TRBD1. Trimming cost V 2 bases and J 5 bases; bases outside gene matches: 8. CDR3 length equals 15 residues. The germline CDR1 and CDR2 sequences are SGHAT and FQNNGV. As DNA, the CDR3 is TGTGCCAGCAGCTTACTTGGCAGGGGGTCGGAGACCCAGTACTTC. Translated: CASSLLGRGSETQYF.